Listed here is a single T cell receptor (beta chain). The table lists this clone with a few counts. Base qualities are missing; no much larger clone stands one base away. The source of the sample is a study of graft-versus-host responses after intestinal transplantation listed by TCRdb under 2021. Some background on the complete study: Recipients received multivisceral, liver-intestinal, or isolated intestinal transplants. Every recipient was given anti-thymocyte globulin induction, then maintenance tacrolimus and steroids for 2 to 3 years. After intestinal transplantation, graft-versus-host and host-versus-graft alloreactive T cell clones were followed in the graft, circulation and bone marrow using bulk TCR-beta CDR3 sequencing. To identify alloreactive clones, pre-transplant mixed lymphocyte reaction products were sequenced and then compared with unstimulated pre-transplant donor and recipient T cells. The cohort enrolled fewer than 25 intestinal transplant recipients including one retransplant, and 3 patients lacking pretransplant specimens were excluded. A peak of at least 4% donor T cells among recipient peripheral blood mononuclear cells was the definition used for donor T cell macrochimerism. Samples from a few later patients were sequenced in-house on an Illumina MiSeq with MiXCR processing rather than by the commercial service.

Including cysteine and phenylalanine, the CDR3 has 14 amino acids. The retained sequence is limited to the CDR3, 42 bases, with the frame set at the first base. Cut back by 1 base and 7 bases, the V and J ends lie 14 bases apart. The germline V gene (reference sequence) gives CDR1 as SGHNT and CDR2 as YYREEE. This specimen's time point label, per the study, means: cells obtained before transplantation from donor or recipient. In mixed lymphocyte reactions, approximately 200,000 CFSE-labeled pre-transplant responders were plated with approximately 200,000 irradiated violet-dye-labeled stimulators and cultured for 6 days. Proliferating CD3+CD4+CFSE-low and CD3+CD8+CFSE-low responder cells were FACS-sorted on a BD Influx sorter after the mixed lymphocyte reaction. Broad study findings and their caveats: Peak levels of circulating GvH clones were associated with declines in HvG clones early after transplant. The relatively low number and heterogeneity of intestinal transplant patients limited the conclusions. In patients with donor T cell macrochimerism, the allografts had high GvH to HvG T cell clonal ratios. GvH clones were detected in recipient bone marrow, and some of these GvH clones were observed earlier in ileal mucosa or blood, consistent with an intestinal mucosal origin.

The method behind the library was the immunoSEQ multiplex PCR assay. For most patients, genomic DNA was isolated with the Qiagen DNeasy Blood and Tissue Kit and shipped frozen to Adaptive Biotechnologies for TCR sequencing. High-throughput TCR-beta CDR3 sequencing of genomic DNA from most patients was performed by Adaptive Biotechnologies. The original methods were these. Adaptive's ImmunoSEQ software supplied the TCR sequencing data for around 17 patients, while MiXCR and VDJtools were used to process three other patients. To correct CD4 versus CD8 sorting errors, any sequence found in both subsets at a frequency ratio below 5:1 was removed. CDR3 nucleotide sequences shared between donor and recipient were removed because the origin of such sequences could not be assigned. To be classed as alloreactive, a clone needed at least 2-fold expansion over unstimulated cells and a minimum CFSE-low frequency of 0.002% (template counts) or 0.001% (read counts). Clones detected in sequenced pre-transplant spleen, lymph node, or MLR CFSE-low populations of the donor or recipient were defined as mappable. The cumulative frequency of alloreactive clones was calculated as a percentage of all sequences, weighted by copy number. Entries here come from immuneACCESS through TCRdb and include only in-frame sequences with V and J called. Some clones fail to appear in such tables; in the studies checked, an unresolved V gene covers under half of the shortfall, and the cause of the remainder is unknown. Clonal size and the V and J genes are those of that table, whereas D and trimming came from the DNA. This sample comprises 9,900 or so clones, about 28% of them detected only once. The ten largest clones capture roughly 6.2% of the sample.

This sequence originates from a human patient who received an intestinal transplant. The input for sequencing was alloreactive CD8+ T cells from a mixed lymphocyte reaction culture, taken before intestinal transplant. The cell subset or site label corresponds to: CFSE-low proliferating T cells sorted from approximately 6-day pre-transplant mixed lymphocyte reaction (GvH or HvG direction). This chain is built from TRBV5-4 and TRBJ1-1; there is no confident call for the D gene. CDR3 protein: CASSLFSGMGEAFF. In nucleotides, the sequence is TGTGCCAGCAGCTTGTTTTCGGGTATGGGTGAAGCTTTCTTT. The full variable domain, completed from the reference TRBV5-4 and TRBJ1-1 proteins outside the CDR3, reads ETGVTQSPTHLIKTRGQQVTLRCSSQSGHNTVSWYQQALGQGPQFIFQYYREEENGRGNFPPRFSGLQFPNYSSELNVNALELDDSALYLCASSLFSGMGEAFFGQGTRLTVV.